The rows below give T cell receptor beta chains drawn from one sample of a study of blood T cell repertoires in COVID-19. Libraries were prepared by immunoSEQ multiplex PCR; TCRdb keeps only in-frame clonotypes and omits some of them. This table holds about 480,000 clones, roughly nine tenths found once. The sequencing input was PBMCs or T cells enriched from blood (not recorded which). Receptor source: an older woman who had recovered from COVID-19. Each CDR3 is given with its conserved first and last residue. Fields, in order: D gene, clone size, V gene, J gene, CDR3 DNA, CDR3 protein. A D gene is named only where the DNA matches it firmly. Clone size is not always given. Where it is, it says once, few, many or a class for expanded clones.

d_call: NA
clone_size: NA
v_call: TRBV18
j_call: TRBJ1-1
cdr3_nt: TGTGCCAGCTCACCCTTAGGAGGCGACACTGAAGCTTTCTTT
cdr3_aa: CASSPLGGDTEAFF

d_call: TRBD1
clone_size: NA
v_call: TRBV28
j_call: TRBJ1-5
cdr3_nt: TGTGCCAGCCGACAGGGACAGCCCAATCAGCCCCAGCATTTT
cdr3_aa: CASRQGQPNQPQHF

d_call: NA
clone_size: many
v_call: TRBV4-1
j_call: TRBJ2-1
cdr3_nt: TGCGCCAGCAGCGTATCCCCAGGGGCCTCCTCCCCTAATGAGCAGTTCTTC
cdr3_aa: CASSVSPGASSPNEQFF

d_call: NA
clone_size: NA
v_call: TRBV27
j_call: TRBJ1-2
cdr3_nt: TGTGCCAGCAGTTTAATAGGCTCCGGGACAAAGTATGGCTACACCTTC
cdr3_aa: CASSLIGSGTKYGYTF

d_call: NA
clone_size: NA
v_call: TRBV6-5
j_call: TRBJ2-5
cdr3_nt: TGTGCCAGCGAGGGCAGCCTCCAAGAGACCCAGTACTTC
cdr3_aa: CASEGSLQETQYF

d_call: NA
clone_size: NA
v_call: TRBV5-4
j_call: TRBJ2-6
cdr3_nt: TGTGCCAGCAGGAAGCCAGGGATCTCTGGGGCCAACGTCCTGACTTTC
cdr3_aa: CASRKPGISGANVLTF

d_call: TRBD1
clone_size: NA
v_call: TRBV30
j_call: TRBJ2-2
cdr3_nt: TGTGCCTGGAGTCTCAGGACAGGGGTCACCGGGGAGCTGTTTTTT
cdr3_aa: CAWSLRTGVTGELFF

d_call: TRBD2
clone_size: NA
v_call: TRBV7-2
j_call: TRBJ2-1
cdr3_nt: TGTGCCAGCAGCTTTTATCCTAGCGGGATTAATGAGCAGTTCTTC
cdr3_aa: CASSFYPSGINEQFF

d_call: NA
clone_size: NA
v_call: TRBV3-1/TRBV3-2
j_call: TRBJ2-1
cdr3_nt: TGTGCCAGCAGCCCTTCGGCTGGGAGTGGGTACAATGAGCAGTTCTTC
cdr3_aa: CASSPSAGSGYNEQFF

d_call: NA
clone_size: NA
v_call: TRBV3-1/TRBV3-2
j_call: TRBJ1-2
cdr3_nt: TGTGCCAGCAGCGATATTGACAGCTTTGGCTATGGCTACACCTTC
cdr3_aa: CASSDIDSFGYGYTF

d_call: NA
clone_size: NA
v_call: TRBV2
j_call: TRBJ2-1
cdr3_nt: TGTGCCAGCATCCCCGCGGAGTGGAACAATGAGCAGTTCTTC
cdr3_aa: CASIPAEWNNEQFF

d_call: NA
clone_size: NA
v_call: TRBV10-3
j_call: TRBJ1-5
cdr3_nt: TGTGCCATCAGTGAGGGACAATATAGCAATCAGCCCCAGCATTTT
cdr3_aa: CAISEGQYSNQPQHF

d_call: NA
clone_size: NA
v_call: TRBV2
j_call: TRBJ2-2
cdr3_nt: TGTGCCAGCACGCGTGAACCCGCGAACACCGGGGGGCTGTTTTTT
cdr3_aa: CASTREPANTGGLFF

d_call: TRBD2
clone_size: once
v_call: TRBV6-1
j_call: TRBJ2-2
cdr3_nt: TGTGCCAGCAGTGAGGGAGGGACCGGGGAGCTGTTTTTT
cdr3_aa: CASSEGGTGELFF

d_call: NA
clone_size: NA
v_call: TRBV3-1/TRBV3-2
j_call: TRBJ1-4
cdr3_nt: TGTGCCAGCAGCCAGACAAATGAAAAACTGTTTTTT
cdr3_aa: CASSQTNEKLFF

d_call: TRBD1
clone_size: NA
v_call: TRBV27
j_call: TRBJ1-6
cdr3_nt: TGTGCCAGCAGTCGACGGACAGGATATAATTCACCCCTCCACTTT
cdr3_aa: CASSRRTGYNSPLHF

d_call: NA
clone_size: NA
v_call: TRBV27
j_call: TRBJ1-2
cdr3_nt: TGTGCCAGCAGTTTCATCAGGGGCTCCGGCTACACCTTC
cdr3_aa: CASSFIRGSGYTF

d_call: TRBD1
clone_size: NA
v_call: TRBV6-6
j_call: TRBJ1-2
cdr3_nt: TGTGCCAGCCTTCCCGGGACAGGGGATTTTGACTATGGCTACACCTTC
cdr3_aa: CASLPGTGDFDYGYTF

d_call: NA
clone_size: NA
v_call: TRBV19
j_call: TRBJ2-5
cdr3_nt: TGTGCCAGTAGTAAACCGACGGCAGGGAAAGAGACCCAGTACTTC
cdr3_aa: CASSKPTAGKETQYF

d_call: TRBD1
clone_size: NA
v_call: TRBV5-6
j_call: TRBJ1-1
cdr3_nt: TGTGCCAGCAGCTTGGTGGACAGGGCCATGAACACTGAAGCTTTCTTT
cdr3_aa: CASSLVDRAMNTEAFF

d_call: TRBD2
clone_size: NA
v_call: TRBV11-2
j_call: TRBJ2-2
cdr3_nt: TGTGCCAGCTTAGGACTAGCGGGGTCTTCGAACACCGGGGAGCTGTTTTTT
cdr3_aa: CASLGLAGSSNTGELFF

d_call: NA
clone_size: few
v_call: TRBV5-4
j_call: TRBJ1-2
cdr3_nt: TGTGCCAGCAGCCCACAACAGGGAGACTACACCTTC
cdr3_aa: CASSPQQGDYTF

d_call: NA
clone_size: NA
v_call: TRBV7-2
j_call: TRBJ2-5
cdr3_nt: TGTGCCAGCAGCTCTACCGGGACACTCCGCCAAGAGACCCAGTACTTC
cdr3_aa: CASSSTGTLRQETQYF

d_call: NA
clone_size: NA
v_call: TRBV2
j_call: TRBJ2-1
cdr3_nt: TGTGCCAGCAGATTCCAGGGCTCTGCTGAGCAGTTCTTC
cdr3_aa: CASRFQGSAEQFF

d_call: NA
clone_size: NA
v_call: TRBV3-1/TRBV3-2
j_call: TRBJ1-4
cdr3_nt: TGTGCCAGCAGTCATAATGAAAAACTGTTTTTT
cdr3_aa: CASSHNEKLFF

d_call: NA
clone_size: few
v_call: TRBV19
j_call: TRBJ1-5
cdr3_nt: TGTGCCAGTAGACTAGGAAGTCAGTCGACCCAGCATTTT
cdr3_aa: CASRLGSQSTQHF

d_call: TRBD1
clone_size: NA
v_call: TRBV7-8
j_call: TRBJ1-6
cdr3_nt: TGTGCCAGCAGCACCAAACTAAGACAGGGGTATTCACCCCTCCACTTT
cdr3_aa: CASSTKLRQGYSPLHF

d_call: TRBD1
clone_size: NA
v_call: TRBV19
j_call: TRBJ1-3
cdr3_nt: TGTGCCAGTGGGTACGGACAGGGGAATGGAAACACCATATATTTT
cdr3_aa: CASGYGQGNGNTIYF